In this sample, the clone carrying this T cell receptor (beta chain) turned up a few times. Its antigen remains unknown. The CDR3 has 17 residues. The V gene lost 4 bases and the J gene lost 3 bases, with 20 bases spanning the gap. Per germline, CDR1 SGHVS and CDR2 FNYEAQ. The data were taken from a study of CD8 T cells in ankylosing spondylitis. Quantitative 5'-RACE with molecular barcodes was used to make the TCR beta libraries. TCRdb reprocessed the 5' RACE reads via MiXCR and lists one record per CDR3 protein. The sample carries some 840,000 distinct CDR3 sequences, 12% recorded once. Study outcomes and limitations: There was a TCR beta motif, made of fewer than 10 highly homologous variants, that appeared characteristic of ankylosing spondylitis blood. Matched synovial fluid from ankylosing spondylitis patients was reported to be enriched for disease-linked clones.

Sequencing used blood, either unsorted or a sorted T cell fraction (not recorded which). V usage is TRBV7-6 and J usage is TRBJ2-3; weak D call: TRBD1 (6 bases). This clonotype originated in a male donor with ankylosing spondylitis. CDR3 amino acids: CASSSRRGGPRTDTQYF. DNA for the CDR3: TGTGCCAGCAGCTCCCGAAGAGGGGGACCAAGAACAGATACGCAGTATTTT.